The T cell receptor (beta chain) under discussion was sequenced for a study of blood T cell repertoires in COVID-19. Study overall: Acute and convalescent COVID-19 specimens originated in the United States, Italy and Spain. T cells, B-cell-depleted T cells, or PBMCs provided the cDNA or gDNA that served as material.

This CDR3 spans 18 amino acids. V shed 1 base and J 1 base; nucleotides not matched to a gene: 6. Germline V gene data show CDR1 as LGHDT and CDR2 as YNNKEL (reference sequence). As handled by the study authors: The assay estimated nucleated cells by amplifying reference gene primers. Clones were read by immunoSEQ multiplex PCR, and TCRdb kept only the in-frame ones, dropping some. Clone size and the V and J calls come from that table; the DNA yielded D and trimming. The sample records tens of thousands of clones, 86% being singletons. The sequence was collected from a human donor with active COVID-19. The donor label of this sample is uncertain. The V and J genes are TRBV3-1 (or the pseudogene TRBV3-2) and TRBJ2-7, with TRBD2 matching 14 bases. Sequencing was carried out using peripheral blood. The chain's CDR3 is CASSQAVGTSGRSYEQYF. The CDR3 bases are TGTGCCAGCAGCCAAGCCGTGGGGACTAGCGGGAGATCCTACGAGCAGTACTTC.